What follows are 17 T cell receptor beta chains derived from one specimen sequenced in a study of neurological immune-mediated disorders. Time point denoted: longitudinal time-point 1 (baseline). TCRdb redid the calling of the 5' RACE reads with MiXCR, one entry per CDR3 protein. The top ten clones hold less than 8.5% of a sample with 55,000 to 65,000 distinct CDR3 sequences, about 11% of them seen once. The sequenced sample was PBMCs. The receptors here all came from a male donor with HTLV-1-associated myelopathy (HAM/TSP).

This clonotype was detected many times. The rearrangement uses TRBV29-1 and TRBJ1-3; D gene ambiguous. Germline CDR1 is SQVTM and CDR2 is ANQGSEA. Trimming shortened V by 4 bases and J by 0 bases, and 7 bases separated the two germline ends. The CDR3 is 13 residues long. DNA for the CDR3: TGCAGCGTTGTCATAACCTCTGGAAACACCATATATTTT. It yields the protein CSVVITSGNTIYF. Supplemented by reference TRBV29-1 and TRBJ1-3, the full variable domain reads SAVISQKPSRDICQRGTSLTIQCQVDSQVTMMFWYRQQPGQSLTLIATANQGSEATYESGFVIDKFPISRPNLTFSTLTVSNMSPEDSSIYLCSVVITSGNTIYFGEGSWLTVV.

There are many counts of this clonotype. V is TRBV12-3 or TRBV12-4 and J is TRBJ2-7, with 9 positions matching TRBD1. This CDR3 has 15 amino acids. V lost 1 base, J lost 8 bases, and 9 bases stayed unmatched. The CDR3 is CASSLGGQGATKQYF. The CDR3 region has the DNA TGTGCCAGCAGTTTAGGGGGACAGGGAGCTACGAAGCAGTACTTC.

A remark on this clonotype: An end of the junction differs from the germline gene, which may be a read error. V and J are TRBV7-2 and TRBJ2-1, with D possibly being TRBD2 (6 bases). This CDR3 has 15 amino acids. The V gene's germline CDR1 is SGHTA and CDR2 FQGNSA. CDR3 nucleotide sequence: TGTGCCAGCAGCTTAGCGAGGGACTTCTACAATGAGCAGTGCTTC. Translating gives CASSLARDFYNEQCF.

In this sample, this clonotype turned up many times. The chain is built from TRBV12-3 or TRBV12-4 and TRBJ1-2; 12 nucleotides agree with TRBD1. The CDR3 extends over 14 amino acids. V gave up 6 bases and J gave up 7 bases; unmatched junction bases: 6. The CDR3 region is CASRGTGGLAGYTF. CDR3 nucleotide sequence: TGTGCCAGCAGGGGGACAGGGGGCTTGGCTGGCTACACCTTC.

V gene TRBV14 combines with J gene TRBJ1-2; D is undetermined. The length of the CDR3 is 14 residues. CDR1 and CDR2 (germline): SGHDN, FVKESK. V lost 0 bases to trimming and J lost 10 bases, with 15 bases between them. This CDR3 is CASSQDKGPRDYTF. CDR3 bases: TGTGCCAGCAGCCAAGATAAGGGCCCTAGGGACTACACCTTC.

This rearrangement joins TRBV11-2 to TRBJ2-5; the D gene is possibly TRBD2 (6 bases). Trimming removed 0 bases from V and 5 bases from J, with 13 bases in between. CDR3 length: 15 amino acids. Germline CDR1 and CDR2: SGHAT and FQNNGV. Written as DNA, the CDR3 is TGTGCCAGCAGCTTAGAAGCGGGTAGGATGGAGACCCAGTACTTC. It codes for CASSLEAGRMETQYF. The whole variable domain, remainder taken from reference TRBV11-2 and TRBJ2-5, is EAGVAQSPRYKIIEKRQSVAFWCNPISGHATLYWYQQILGQGPKLLIQFQNNGVVDDSQLPKDRFSAERLKGVDSTLKIQPAKLEDSAVYLCASSLEAGRMETQYFGPGTRLLVL.

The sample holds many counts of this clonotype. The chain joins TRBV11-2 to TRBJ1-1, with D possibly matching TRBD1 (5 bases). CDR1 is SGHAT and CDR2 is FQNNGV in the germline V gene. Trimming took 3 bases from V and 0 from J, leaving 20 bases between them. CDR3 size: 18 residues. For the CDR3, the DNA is TGTGCCAGCAGCTTCTCAGGCGGTTGGGGGGGTTTGAACACTGAAGCTTTCTTT. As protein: CASSFSGGWGGLNTEAFF.

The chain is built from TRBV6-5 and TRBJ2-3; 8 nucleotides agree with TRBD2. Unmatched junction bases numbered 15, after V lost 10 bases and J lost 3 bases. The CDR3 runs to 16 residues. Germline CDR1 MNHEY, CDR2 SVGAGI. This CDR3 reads CAIRGFGSGKTDTQYF. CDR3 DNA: TGTGCCATCCGCGGGTTTGGTAGCGGGAAGACAGATACGCAGTATTTT.

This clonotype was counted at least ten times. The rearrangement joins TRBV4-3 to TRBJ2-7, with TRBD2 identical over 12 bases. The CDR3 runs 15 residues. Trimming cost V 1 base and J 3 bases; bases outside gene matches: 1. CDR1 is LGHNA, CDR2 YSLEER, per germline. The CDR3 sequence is CASSQGTSGVYEQYF. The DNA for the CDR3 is TGCGCCAGCAGCCAAGGGACTAGCGGGGTCTACGAGCAGTACTTC.

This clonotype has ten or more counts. The CDR3 DNA is TGCAGTGCTAGAGATTATAGGACCGGGATTGCACCCCTCCACTTT. This translates into CSARDYRTGIAPLHF. The chain carries TRBV20-1 and TRBJ1-6; D is undetermined. The V end was cut by 0 bases, the J end by 11 bases, with 17 bases between. This CDR3 is 15 amino acids long. From germline, CDR1 is DFQATT and CDR2 SNEGSKA (reference sequence).

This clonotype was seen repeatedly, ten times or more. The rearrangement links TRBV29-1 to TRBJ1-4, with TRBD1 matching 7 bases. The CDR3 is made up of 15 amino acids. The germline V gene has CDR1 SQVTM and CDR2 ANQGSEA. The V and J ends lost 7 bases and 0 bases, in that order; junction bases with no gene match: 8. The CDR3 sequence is CSARRDRTTNEKLFF. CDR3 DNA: TGCAGCGCCCGTAGGGACAGAACAACTAATGAAAAACTGTTTTTT. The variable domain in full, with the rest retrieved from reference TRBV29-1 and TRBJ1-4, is SAVISQKPSRDICQRGTSLTIQCQVDSQVTMMFWYRQQPGQSLTLIATANQGSEATYESGFVIDKFPISRPNLTFSTLTVSNMSPEDSSIYLCSARRDRTTNEKLFFGSGTQLSVL.

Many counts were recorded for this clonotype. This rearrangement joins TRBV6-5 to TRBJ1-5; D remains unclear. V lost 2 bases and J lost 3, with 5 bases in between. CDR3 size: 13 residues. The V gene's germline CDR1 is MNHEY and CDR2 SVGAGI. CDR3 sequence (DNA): TGTGCCAGCAGTTACGGGTTCAATCAGCCCCAGCATTTT. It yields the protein CASSYGFNQPQHF.

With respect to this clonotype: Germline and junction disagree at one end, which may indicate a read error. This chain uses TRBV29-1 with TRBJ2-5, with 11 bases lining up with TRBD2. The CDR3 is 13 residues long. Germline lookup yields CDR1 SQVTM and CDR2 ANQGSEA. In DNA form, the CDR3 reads TGCAGCGTTGACGCGCTAGCGGGGGGCAGCCAGCACTTC. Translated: CSVDALAGGSQHF.

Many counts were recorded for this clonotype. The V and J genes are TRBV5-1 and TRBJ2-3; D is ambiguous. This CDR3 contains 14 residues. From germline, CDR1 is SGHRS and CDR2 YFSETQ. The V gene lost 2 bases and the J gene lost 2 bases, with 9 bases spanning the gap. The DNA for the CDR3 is TGCGCCAGCAGCTTAAGTAGCCCCACAGATACGCAGTATTTT. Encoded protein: CASSLSSPTDTQYF.

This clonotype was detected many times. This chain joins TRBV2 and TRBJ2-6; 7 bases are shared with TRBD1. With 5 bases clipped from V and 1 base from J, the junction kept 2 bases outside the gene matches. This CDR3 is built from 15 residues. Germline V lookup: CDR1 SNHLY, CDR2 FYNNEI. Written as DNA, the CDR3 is TGTGCCAGCAGTTACAGGGGTTCTGGGGCCAACGTCCTGACTTTC. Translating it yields CASSYRGSGANVLTF.

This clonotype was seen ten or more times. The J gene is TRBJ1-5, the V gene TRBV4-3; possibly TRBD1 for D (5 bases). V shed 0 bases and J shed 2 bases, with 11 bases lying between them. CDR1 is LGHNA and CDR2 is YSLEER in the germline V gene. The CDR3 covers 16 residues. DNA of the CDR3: TGCGCCAGCAGCCAAGAGTGGGGCCTGGGCAATCAGCCCCAGCATTTT. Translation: CASSQEWGLGNQPQHF.

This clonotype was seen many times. In DNA, the CDR3 is TGTGCCAGCAGCTTAAGGCCAGGGAGAATGGAGACCCAGTACTTC. Its translation is CASSLRPGRMETQYF. The chain has TRBV7-2 and TRBJ2-5; D possibly uses TRBD1 or TRBD2 (5 bases each). V dropped 2 bases and J dropped 5 bases, with 15 bases sitting between them. CDR1 SGHTA and CDR2 FQGNSA come from the germline V gene. This CDR3 region has 15 residues.